The T cell receptor beta chain under discussion was sequenced for a study of memory CD4+ T cells and cytomegalovirus serostatus (dated by TCRdb to between 2018 and 2020). Describing the broader study: The cohort comprised 33 healthy Belgian adults, 9 CMV seropositive and 24 CMV seronegative. CD4+ memory TCRbeta repertoires of a Belgian cohort with known cytomegalovirus serostatus were sequenced in order to replicate a published TCR-based CMV serostatus classifier. Broader findings and caveats from the paper: The original-framework classifier achieved a median bootstrapped AUC of almost 0.97 with a 95% CI of 0.76-1.00 on the Belgian cohort. Results were interpreted as suggesting that the CMV-associated TCR signature is largely present in the CD4+ memory repertoire. Of 164 previously reported CMV-associated TCRbeta sequences, around 70 appeared in the CD4+ memory repertoires, each in one to five individuals. Unlike the original study, which covered naive and memory CD4+ and CD8+ populations, the Belgian study sequenced only CD4+CD45RO+ memory cells. For CMV serostatus prediction, a median bootstrapped AUC of approximately 0.95 was reached with the original framework, and a median bootstrapped AUC of around 0.89 was reached with a US-trained random forest.

Details on this clone: Its antigen is still unknown. Base qualities are not recorded, but no much larger clone differs from it by a single base.

The CDR3 has 14 amino acids, counting the end cysteine and phenylalanine. Kept here is only the CDR3 DNA, which spans 42 bases and is read in frame from base 1. V is trimmed back by 2 bases and J by 5 bases, and the junction contains 7 bases that no gene match accounts for. Reading the germline V gene (reference sequence) gives CDR1 GTSNPN and CDR2 SVGIG. A FACSAria II was used to sort memory CD4+ T cells, defined as single viable CD3+CD4+CD8-CD45RO+ cells. CMV serostatus was determined using a Roche Elecsys assay that detects serum IgG against CMV pp150, pp28, p38 and p52. Following thawing, total CD4+ T cells were enriched through positive selection using CD4 magnetic microbeads. The samples came from a different study that was designed specifically to examine the CD4+ T cell memory repertoire. Peripheral blood mononuclear cells were isolated and cryopreserved following standard operating procedures; serum was stored at -80 °C. The staining used CD3-PerCP (BW264/56), CD4-APC (RPA-T4), CD45RO-PE (UCHT1) and CD8-Pacific Orange (3B5) antibodies, and Sytox blue was used to exclude non-viable cells.

The Quick-DNA Microprep Kit was used to extract genomic DNA from the sorted cells. TCRbeta DNA was amplified with the immunoSEQ hsTCRbeta kit following the manufacturer's protocol. TCRbeta libraries were sequenced on an Illumina MiSeq instrument. The original pipeline was this. Once out-of-frame sequences had been removed, fewer than 2.5 million distinct TCRbeta sequences were left, which works out to an average of approximately 61,000 per individual. Each individual was scored according to the count of 164 previously reported CMV-associated TCRbeta sequences and the total productive distinct TCRbeta count. A beta-binomial model was reimplemented in Python, and scikit-learn random forests with default parameters were trained on US cohort data. Classifier performance on the Belgian cohort was summarized as median AUC with percentile confidence intervals over 10,000 bootstrap iterations. Drawn from immuneACCESS, this table holds only the in-frame rearrangements with V and J called that TCRdb kept. Clones are partly lost; checked studies trace under half to an unresolved V gene and leave the rest unexplained. Clonal size and the V and J genes are those of that table, whereas D and trimming came from the DNA. This sample lists about 56,000 clones; 82% were detected once. The top ten clones comprise around 0.4% of the sample.

The clonotype was recovered from an adult in good health and CMV-seronegative. The V gene is TRBV30 and the J gene is TRBJ2-5, with 8 central nucleotides matching TRBD2. Material for sequencing was memory CD4+ T cells from blood. The CDR3 loop reads CAWSRGLGGETQYF. The DNA sequence is given as TGTGCCTGGAGTAGGGGACTAGGCGGGGAGACCCAGTACTTC.